This TCR beta chain was recovered during a study of blood T cell repertoires in COVID-19. Study as a whole: Acute and convalescent COVID-19 specimens originated in the United States, Italy and Spain. Nucleic acid was either cDNA or gDNA, and it came from T cells, B-cell-depleted T cells, or PBMCs.

A note on this clone: Compared with germline, one end of the junction differs, possibly owing to a read error. Other DNA sequences within the sample encode an identical CDR3.

Original methodology: It was from reference gene primer amplification that nucleated cell counts were estimated. Data came from immunoSEQ multiplex PCR; TCRdb stores just in-frame clones and leaves some out. The DNA was the basis for D and trimming; V, J and clone size are from that table. The table records approximately 53,000 clones, 82% of them present only once. The CDR3 consists of 13 residues. In germline, CDR1 is MNHEY, CDR2 SMNVEV (reference sequence). V is TRBV27 and J is TRBJ2-7; TRBD1 matches at 7 bases. The TCR comes from a woman aged 60-75 years with acute or convalescent COVID-19. Sequenced material: peripheral blood. CDR3 amino acids: CASRPGTAWEQYF. CDR3 coding DNA: TGCGCCAGCAGGCCCGGGACAGCGTGGGAGCAGTACTTC.